Following are 9 T cell receptor beta chains from one sample sequenced in a study of sequential checkpoint blockade in melanoma. Assay used: immunoSEQ multiplex PCR; TCRdb lists only in-frame clones, some missing. The sample includes fewer than 35,000 clones, roughly 80% of them seen just once. Regarding treatment: randomized to nivolumab then ipilimumab (arm A) or the reverse (arm B). Sequencing was performed on CD8+ T cells sorted from blood (inferred from file names), taken from a patient given nivolumab and ipilimumab in sequence. These receptors all stem from a human donor with melanoma.

The rearrangement links TRBV9 to TRBJ2-7; 11 nucleotides align to TRBD1. Germline CDR1 and CDR2: SGDLS and YYNGEE. This CDR3 region has 14 residues. V shed 3 bases and J 2 bases; nucleotides not matched to a gene: 1. The CDR3 DNA reads TGTGCCAGCAGCGAGGGACAGGGGGCCTACGAGCAGTACTTC. Its translation is CASSEGQGAYEQYF. The variable domain in full, completed from reference TRBV9 and TRBJ2-7, reads DSGVTQTPKHLITATGQRVTLRCSPRSGDLSVYWYQQSLDQGLQFLIQYYNGEERAKGNILERFSAQQFPDLHSELNLSSLELGDSALYFCASSEGQGAYEQYFGPGTRLTVT.

The rearrangement links TRBV5-4 to TRBJ1-1, with TRBD1 as a possible D gene (5 bases). This CDR3 contains 11 residues. V was shortened by 3 bases and J by 8 bases, with 8 bases between the two germline ends. Germline CDR1 reads SGHNT; CDR2 reads YYREEE (reference sequence). CDR3 protein: CASSSGFEAFF. CDR3 nucleotide sequence: TGTGCCAGCAGCTCAGGGTTCGAAGCTTTCTTT.

On this clone itself: This CDR3 is also generated by other DNA sequences in the sample. This sequence joins TRBV19 and TRBJ1-1; tentative D call: TRBD1 (6 bases). Per germline, CDR1 LNHDA and CDR2 SQIVND (reference sequence). With 6 bases removed from V and 8 bases from J, the gap between germline ends came to 10 bases. The CDR3 length is 11 residues. CDR3: CASSPGTEAFF. The CDR3 DNA reads as TGTGCCAGTAGCCCCGGGACAGAAGCTTTCTTT.

The chain joins TRBV6-6 to TRBJ2-7; 8 bases align to TRBD2. The CDR3 has 15 residues. CDR1 and CDR2 (germline): MNHNY, SVGAGI (reference sequence). The ends lost 2 bases at V and 3 bases at J; junction bases unmatched: 6. The CDR3 sequence: CASSYAPGGDYEQYF. The CDR3 region has the DNA TGTGCCAGCAGTTACGCCCCGGGGGGGGACTACGAGCAGTACTTC.

The chain joins TRBV5-6 to TRBJ1-2; possible D gene TRBD1, 6 bases. The length of the CDR3 is 12 residues. Germline assignment: CDR1 SGHDT and CDR2 YYEEEE. V gave up 3 bases and J gave up 7 bases, with 10 bases separating them. The CDR3 DNA follows: TGTGCCAGCAGCTCCGGGACATTTGGCTACACCTTC. This codes for CASSSGTFGYTF.

This clone was seen just once. This chain connects TRBV5-1 to TRBJ2-1; the D gene is possibly TRBD2 (6 bases). This CDR3 is built from 13 residues. V was cut by 0 bases and J by 7 bases, with 8 bases left in between. CDR1 and CDR2 from the germline V gene are SGHRS and YFSETQ. As DNA, the CDR3 is TGCGCCAGCAGCTTGGTGAGCGGGAATGAGCAGTTCTTC. It translates to CASSLVSGNEQFF.

The chain carries TRBV4-3 and TRBJ1-2; maybe TRBD1 (6 bases). The V gene lost 5 bases and the J gene lost 5 bases, with 6 bases spanning the gap. Germline values: CDR1 LGHNA, CDR2 YSLEER. CDR3 length: 11 residues. The DNA for the CDR3 is TGCGCCAGCAGCACAGGGTATGGCTACACCTTC. Its translation is CASSTGYGYTF.

Of note for this clone: One end of the junction is discordant with germline, which a read error may explain. The J gene is TRBJ2-1, the V gene TRBV4-1; 10 nucleotides match TRBD2. The CDR3 extends over 17 amino acids. The germline V gene encodes CDR1 MGHRA and CDR2 YSYEKL. The CDR3 sequence: CASSQDGLAASYNKQFF. CDR3 DNA sequence: TGCGCCAGCAGCCAAGATGGACTAGCGGCCTCCTACAATAAGCAGTTCTTC.

In this sample, this clone turned up a few times. The chain carries TRBV5-5 and TRBJ2-7, with TRBD1 matching 8 bases. The CDR3 runs to 15 residues. CDR1 and CDR2 from the germline V gene are SGHKS and YYEKEE (reference sequence). V was clipped by 4 bases and J by 1 base; unmatched bases: 7. CDR3 protein: CASSVFRGLSYEQYF. The DNA of the CDR3 is TGTGCCAGCAGCGTATTCAGGGGGCTTTCCTACGAGCAGTACTTC.